The TCR beta chain under discussion was sequenced for a study of glioma-infiltrating T cells. Losses at the gene ends were 2 bases for V and 0 bases for J; bases not matched to a gene: 5. The CDR3 is made up of 15 amino acids. Germline CDR1 is GTSNPN and CDR2 is SVGIG (reference sequence). On this clonotype: Its antigen is not identified.

Overall study results and limits: Tissue and blood shared very few CDR3 sequences.

Using RNA template, CDR3s of TCR alpha and beta were amplified with iRepertoire arm-PCR. TCRdb reprocessed the multiplex PCR reads with MiXCR, giving one entry per CDR3 protein. The sample shows 85,000 to 110,000 distinct CDR3 sequences, 25% to 30% of them seen only once. The receptor was derived from a human donor with low-grade glioma or glioblastoma, undergoing nonglioma brain surgery, or in good health (not recorded which). Sample: glioma tissue, nonneoplastic brain tissue, or PBMCs (not recorded which). This sequence joins TRBV30 and TRBJ2-3; 7 bases are a match to TRBD2. The CDR3 coding sequence is TGTGCCTGGAGTTCCTCTAGCGGAAGCACAGATACGCAGTATTTT. The encoded protein is CAWSSSSGSTDTQYF.